The 5 T cell receptor beta chains below were found in one sample sequenced in a study of blood T cell repertoires in COVID-19 (TCRdb year 2020). To prepare the library, the immunoSEQ multiplex PCR assay was applied. Sourced from immuneACCESS, this table was stored by TCRdb with only in-frame sequences that have V and J called. A share of the clones is absent; for the studies checked, an unresolved V gene accounts for under half, and the remainder has no known explanation. The table for this sample lists roughly 260,000 clones; around 86% of them were counted only once. The leading ten clones occupy under 3% of the sample. Material: PBMCs or T cells enriched from blood (not recorded which). The receptors come from a woman under 30 who had recovered from COVID-19.

The V and J genes are TRBV5-6 and TRBJ1-5; no clear D gene. Germline V lookup: CDR1 SGHDT, CDR2 YYEEEE. Trimming cost V 5 bases and J 7 bases, with 19 bases left between them. The CDR3 runs 15 residues. The CDR3 coding sequence is TGTGCCAGCAGACGTCTGGCGGAGGGATTCCAGCCCCAGCATTTT. Translating it yields CASRRLAEGFQPQHF. Supplemented by reference TRBV5-6 and TRBJ1-5, the full variable domain reads DAGVTQSPTHLIKTRGQQVTLRCSPKSGHDTVSWYQQALGQGPQFIFQYYEEEERQRGNFPDRFSGHQFPNYSSELNVNALLLGDSALYLCASRRLAEGFQPQHFGDGTRLSIL.

The chain employs TRBV7-2 and TRBJ2-7; 8 bases fit TRBD1. V trimming: 5 bases; J trimming: 0 bases; junction bases outside the gene matches: 9. Germline loops: CDR1 SGHTA, CDR2 FQGNSA. This CDR3 is built from 16 residues. The CDR3 bases are TGTGCCAGCAGCCGTATCCCAGGGGGCCTCTCCTACGAGCAGTACTTC. It yields the protein CASSRIPGGLSYEQYF.

The chain carries TRBV10-1 and TRBJ1-4, with TRBD1 matching 7 bases. The germline gives CDR1 WNHNN, CDR2 SYGVQD (reference sequence). V lost 4 bases to trimming and J lost 3 bases; unmatched junction nucleotides: 8. The CDR3 loop spans 16 amino acids. This chain's CDR3 is CASSAAGTGANEKLFF. CDR3 coding DNA: TGCGCCAGCAGTGCCGCGGGCACAGGGGCTAATGAAAAACTGTTTTTT.

The chain carries TRBV29-1 and TRBJ1-2; TRBD1 matches 9 bases. The CDR3 totals 17 residues. Germline V gene sequence: CDR1 SQVTM, CDR2 ANQGSEA. V was clipped by 5 bases and J by 2 bases; unmatched bases: 15. CDR3 coding DNA: TGCAGCGTTTATCTCGGGACAGGGTATTTCGCGAACTATGGCTACACCTTC. As protein: CSVYLGTGYFANYGYTF.

J is TRBJ1-4 and V is TRBV7-8; D is possibly TRBD1 (5 bases). V was clipped by 5 bases and J by 5 bases, with 15 bases between them. Germline loops: CDR1 SGHVS, CDR2 FQNEAQ. The CDR3 totals 15 residues. The CDR3, as DNA: TGTGCCAGCAGCACTGGACACAGGAACAATGAAAAACTGTTTTTT. Protein sequence: CASSTGHRNNEKLFF.